This is a list of T cell receptor beta chains from one sample in a study of early T cells in non-severe SARS-CoV-2 infection. Each CDR3 protein gets one entry after TCRdb re-called the 5' RACE reads with MiXCR. Of about 60,000 distinct CDR3 sequences detected, 9.5% to 15% appear once; the ten largest clones hold less than 4.5%. The sample consisted of whole blood. The receptors come from an adult who was a healthcare worker with PCR-confirmed SARS-CoV-2 infection or an uninfected control (not recorded which). Each CDR3 is given with its conserved first and last residue. The D gene is left open where the match is weak. Some rows have no size entry. The others give once, few or many, or a class for an expanded clone.

abundance	v_gene	d_gene	j_gene	CDR3nt	CDR3aa
once	TRBV28	.	TRBJ2-7	TGTGCCAGCGGAGACTACGAGCAGTACTTC	CASGDYEQYF
few	TRBV6-9	.	TRBJ2-5	TGTGCCACGATACTCCTTTCCAGGGAAGTAGAGACCCAGTACTTC	CATILLSREVETQYF
many	TRBV4-1	.	TRBJ2-7	TGCGCCAGCAGCCAAGTCCCTACAGCTGCAGAGGAGCAGTACTTC	CASSQVPTAAEEQYF
many	TRBV10-3	.	TRBJ2-1	TGTGCCATCAGTAAAACTGGGGGGGCAGGAGATGAGCAGTTCTTC	CAISKTGGAGDEQFF
.	TRBV6-5	.	TRBJ1-2	TGTGCCAGCAGCCCTGTGTTAGGGGGGGTGGCCCTCCATGACTACACCTTC	CASSPVLGGVALHDYTF
few	TRBV7-2	.	TRBJ2-7	TGTGCCAGCAGCTTAGGGGCAGGGGCCACCTACGAGCAGTACTTC	CASSLGAGATYEQYF
few	TRBV5-4	TRBD2	TRBJ2-7	TGTGCCAGCAGCTTGGTCGCGACTAGCGGCTCCTACGAGCAGTACTTC	CASSLVATSGSYEQYF
few	TRBV18	.	TRBJ2-7	TGTGCCAGCTCAACCAGACACGAGGGCGAGCAGTACTTC	CASSTRHEGEQYF
many	TRBV3-1	TRBD2	TRBJ2-1	TGTGCCAGCAGCCAAGCTAGCGGGGGGTTGAATGAGCAGTTCTTC	CASSQASGGLNEQFF
many	TRBV6-6	.	TRBJ2-7	TGTGCCAGCAGTTCGACGAAGGCGCACTACGAGCAGTACTTC	CASSSTKAHYEQYF
many	TRBV6-5	.	TRBJ1-4	TGTGCCAGCAGTATATACTCAGCTCGGGATGAAAAACTGTTTTTT	CASSIYSARDEKLFF
.	TRBV28	.	TRBJ2-7	TGTGCCAGCAGCCTACCTGGGGGAAGTTCCTACGAGCAGTACTTC	CASSLPGGSSYEQYF
.	TRBV4-1	.	TRBJ1-4	TGCGCCAGCAGCCAGGGGGGGACTAATGAAAAACTGTTTTTT	CASSQGGTNEKLFF
few	TRBV20-1	TRBD1	TRBJ1-5	TGCAGTGCTAGCAAGTCGGGACAGGAACATCAGCCCCAGCATTTT	CSASKSGQEHQPQHF
many	TRBV6-5	.	TRBJ2-7	TGTGCCAGCAGTTCACCCCACCAAGGATACGAGCAGTACTTC	CASSSPHQGYEQYF
.	TRBV2	.	TRBJ1-1	TGTGCCAGCAGTGATTTCGAAAGGACAGACTTGAACACTGAAGCTTTCTTT	CASSDFERTDLNTEAFF
few	TRBV7-6	.	TRBJ2-1	TGTGCCAGCAGCCTCGACCAGAGCCCCTACAATGAGCAGTTCTTC	CASSLDQSPYNEQFF
few	TRBV11-2	TRBD1	TRBJ2-2	TGTGCCAGCAGCTCCGGGACAGGGGCCTTGGGGGAGCTGTTTTTT	CASSSGTGALGELFF
few	TRBV25-1	.	TRBJ2-1	TGTGCCAGCGGAGGTAATGAAGCGTTCTTC	CASGGNEAFF
few	TRBV20-1	.	TRBJ1-5	TGCAGTGCTAGGGGACCTTCCCAGCCCCAGCATTTT	CSARGPSQPQHF
.	TRBV7-2	.	TRBJ1-1	TGTGCCAGCAGATCTTACCTGGCGGCAGTGAACACTGAAGCTTTCTTT	CASRSYLAAVNTEAFF
many	TRBV7-8	.	TRBJ2-5	TGTGCCAGCAACTTTGGGGGGCCAACCCAAGAGACCCAGTACTTC	CASNFGGPTQETQYF
many	TRBV6-1	TRBD1	TRBJ1-1	TGTGCCAGCAGCTGGACAGGGCCCGTTCCTGAAGCTTTCTTT	CASSWTGPVPEAFF
many	TRBV11-2	TRBD2	TRBJ2-1	TGTGCCAGCAGCCCCCCAGCGGGAGGGCTTCCCTCTCTATACAATGAGCAGTTCTTC	CASSPPAGGLPSLYNEQFF
.	TRBV20-1	TRBD2	TRBJ2-7	TGCAGTGCTAGAGGTTCGACTAGCGGGAGCGAGCAGTACTTC	CSARGSTSGSEQYF
many	TRBV3-1	.	TRBJ2-7	TGTGCCAGCAGCCATGCCTACGAGCAGTACTTC	CASSHAYEQYF
few	TRBV18	.	TRBJ2-2	TGTGCCAGCTCACCAGAGGGGGAGCTGTTTTTT	CASSPEGELFF
.	TRBV6-6	.	TRBJ1-4	TGTGCCAGCAGTTACTCTCGGGGAGGGGCTAGTGAAAAACTGTTTTTT	CASSYSRGGASEKLFF
.	TRBV29-1	TRBD1	TRBJ1-4	TGCAGCGTTATAGCAGGGGGCGCGGATGAAAAACTGTTTTTT	CSVIAGGADEKLFF
few	TRBV11-2	.	TRBJ2-5	TGTGCCAGCAGCTCCCGGACGACCCCTAGGACCCAGTACTTC	CASSSRTTPRTQYF
.	TRBV4-3	.	TRBJ1-6	TGCGCCAGCAGCCAAGATGTTTATCAAAGCTCCTATAATTCACCCCTCCACTTT	CASSQDVYQSSYNSPLHF
many	TRBV7-8	.	TRBJ1-4	TGTGCCAGCAGGACTTCGGCAACTAATGAAAAACTGTTTTTT	CASRTSATNEKLFF
many	TRBV20-1	TRBD2	TRBJ2-3	TGCAGCCTTAGAGAGAGGGGCGGGGGTGCGCAGTATTTT	CSLRERGGGAQYF
many	TRBV10-3	.	TRBJ2-1	TGTGCCATCAGTGCTGTTCCGTACAATGAGCAGTTCTTC	CAISAVPYNEQFF
many	TRBV12-3/TRBV12-4	TRBD1	TRBJ2-2	TGTGCCAGCACCGGGACAGCGAACACCGGGGAGCTGTTTTTT	CASTGTANTGELFF
.	TRBV18	TRBD1	TRBJ1-1	TGTGCCAGCTCACCACGTGAACAGGGGGCTCTGTCGGACACTGAAGCTTTCTTT	CASSPREQGALSDTEAFF
few	TRBV18	TRBD1	TRBJ2-2	TGTGCCAGCTCACCACTTACGCAGGGGGCGCGGACCGGGGAGCTGTTTTTT	CASSPLTQGARTGELFF
many	TRBV7-3	.	TRBJ2-1	TGTGCCAGCAGCTTATTCTCGGGTCAGCCGGACAATGAGCAGTTCTTC	CASSLFSGQPDNEQFF
.	TRBV3-1	.	TRBJ1-4	TGTGCCAGCAGCCAACTGGGACCTAATGAAAAACTGTTTTTT	CASSQLGPNEKLFF
many	TRBV15	TRBD1	TRBJ2-7	TGTGCCACCAGCAGAGCGGGACAGGGGGCAGGTGAGCAGTACTTC	CATSRAGQGAGEQYF
.	TRBV10-2	.	TRBJ1-1	TGCGCCAGCAGTGAGCTAGGGGTCGGCACTGAAGCTTTCTTT	CASSELGVGTEAFF
few	TRBV18	TRBD2	TRBJ2-3	TGTGCCAGCTCAAGGACTAGCGGAGATACGCAGTATTTT	CASSRTSGDTQYF
.	TRBV6-2/TRBV6-3	.	TRBJ2-3	TGTGCCAGCAGTACCTCAAGCGGTGATACGCAGTATTTT	CASSTSSGDTQYF
many	TRBV12-3/TRBV12-4	.	TRBJ1-1	TGTGCCAGCAGTTCCCAGGGTCCGACTGAAGCTTTCTTT	CASSSQGPTEAFF
many	TRBV6-6	.	TRBJ2-7	TGTGCCAGCAGTTATGCCGAACTTCTGAGCGAGCAGTACTTC	CASSYAELLSEQYF
.	TRBV20-1	TRBD1	TRBJ2-7	TGCAGTGCTAGTGGGCAGGGGGCCTACGAGCAGTACTTC	CSASGQGAYEQYF
many	TRBV29-1	.	TRBJ1-6	TGCAGCGCTGGGAACCGATTGAAGGATCTAGGGGCAGCTAATTCACCCCTCCACTTT	CSAGNRLKDLGAANSPLHF
many	TRBV29-1	TRBD1	TRBJ1-1	TGCAGCGTTGATGGGGCAGGGGGGAACACTGAAGCTTTCTTT	CSVDGAGGNTEAFF
few	TRBV2	.	TRBJ2-7	TGTGCCAGCAGTGGGTTACCGGCAAGCTCCTACGAGCAGTACTTC	CASSGLPASSYEQYF
.	TRBV5-1	.	TRBJ1-1	TGCGCCAGCAGCCCGGCTTCGACTCAGGATGTCTTTTTTTACACTGAAGCTTTCTTT	CASSPASTQDVFFYTEAFF
.	TRBV7-2	.	TRBJ1-1	TGTGCCAGCAGCCCCCGACAGCTGAACACTGAAGCTTTCTTT	CASSPRQLNTEAFF
few	TRBV7-9	TRBD1	TRBJ1-4	TGTGCCAGCGCTCCGGGACAGACAACTAATGAAAAACTGTTTTTT	CASAPGQTTNEKLFF
many	TRBV20-1	.	TRBJ2-1	TGCAGTGCTAGAGACAGGACAATTGAGCAGTTCTTC	CSARDRTIEQFF
many	TRBV6-5	.	TRBJ2-7	TGTGCCAGCAGTTACGCCGACTCCTACGAGCAGTACTTC	CASSYADSYEQYF
many	TRBV20-1	TRBD1	TRBJ1-2	TGCAGTGCTAGAGCCGTGGGACAGATCACTATTAACTATGGCTACACCTTC	CSARAVGQITINYGYTF
few	TRBV7-2	.	TRBJ1-4	TGTGCCAGCAGCTCCGGGGGGACATCAACTAATGAAAAACTGTTTTTT	CASSSGGTSTNEKLFF
many	TRBV6-5	.	TRBJ2-5	TGTGCCAGCAGTTTTAGCGGAGTAGAGACCCAGTACTTC	CASSFSGVETQYF
many	TRBV15	TRBD1	TRBJ1-4	TGTGCCACCAGCAGCGAAACAGGGGGCCGGAAACTGTTTTTT	CATSSETGGRKLFF
.	TRBV7-2	TRBD1	TRBJ1-5	TGTGCCAGCAGCTTAATGCAGGGGGCCAATCAGCCCCAGCATTTT	CASSLMQGANQPQHF
many	TRBV13	.	TRBJ2-7	TGTGCCAGCAGCTTATCTATGGGGAGCGAGCAGTACTTC	CASSLSMGSEQYF